A single sample gave rise to the 18 T cell receptor beta chains below, sequenced in a study of blood T cell repertoires in COVID-19. TCRdb's table, derived via immunoSEQ multiplex PCR, lists solely in-frame clones and lacks some. The data contain about 380,000 clones, more than 70% of them singletons. Sequenced material: PBMCs or T cells enriched from blood (not recorded which). These receptors all stem from a woman aged 18-35 years who had recovered from COVID-19.

The chain links TRBV3-1 (or the pseudogene TRBV3-2) to TRBJ1-6; no definite D call. Trimming took off 2 bases at V and 8 bases at J, with 22 bases between the two ends. The CDR3 is 18 amino acids. Germline CDR1 LGHDT, CDR2 YNNKEL (reference sequence). The CDR3: CASSQSITRSSQDSPLHF. For the CDR3, the DNA is TGTGCCAGCAGCCAATCCATAACACGGTCTTCTCAGGATTCACCCCTCCACTTT.

This sequence joins TRBV18 and TRBJ1-1; 7 bases agree with TRBD1. This CDR3 contains 17 residues. The germline V gene encodes CDR1 KGHSH and CDR2 LQKENI. V lost 3 bases, J lost 1 base, and 11 bases stayed unmatched. CDR3 in DNA: TGTGCCAGCTCACCCCAGACAGGGCCACAAAGGAACACTGAAGCTTTCTTT. This codes for CASSPQTGPQRNTEAFF. Complete variable domain (other parts from reference TRBV18 and TRBJ1-1): NAGVMQNPRHLVRRRGQEARLRCSPMKGHSHVYWYRQLPEEGLKFMVYLQKENIIDESGMPKERFSAEFPKEGPSILRIQQVVRGDSAAYFCASSPQTGPQRNTEAFFGQGTRLTVV.

The gene calls are TRBV5-6 and TRBJ1-3; D is ambiguous. Germline assignment: CDR1 SGHDT and CDR2 YYEEEE. V lost 7 bases, J lost 4 bases, and 12 bases lay in between. The CDR3 contains 13 residues. The CDR3 protein is CASRPPGGNTIYF. The CDR3, as DNA: TGTGCCAGCCGGCCCCCCGGGGGAAACACCATATATTTT.

This chain joins TRBV6-2 or TRBV6-3 and TRBJ2-6, with no clear D. CDR1 and CDR2 (germline): MNHEY, SVGEGT. The CDR3 contains 13 residues. V dropped 1 base and J dropped 12 bases, with 10 bases sitting between them. CDR3 region: CASSYYNRSVLTF. The CDR3 DNA is TGTGCCAGCAGTTACTATAACCGCAGCGTCCTGACTTTC.

This clone came up once. Here the CDR3 DNA reads TGTGCCAGTAGTATAGGGGGAGCCGGCACAGATACGCAGTATTTT. Its protein product is CASSIGGAGTDTQYF. The chain recombines TRBV19 with TRBJ2-3, with TRBD2 as a possible D gene (5 bases). V lost 1 base, J lost 1 base, and 9 bases lay in between. This CDR3 has 15 residues. Germline V gives CDR1 LNHDA, CDR2 SQIVND (reference sequence).

The rearrangement uses TRBV4-1 and TRBJ1-2; unclear D gene. V was cut by 8 bases and J by 4 bases, with 8 bases left in between. This CDR3 has 11 amino acids. CDR1 is MGHRA and CDR2 is YSYEKL in the germline V gene. The CDR3 DNA is TGCGCCAGCTCTTCCCTCTATGGCTACACCTTC. This sequence encodes CASSSLYGYTF.

The V and J genes are TRBV3-1 (or the pseudogene TRBV3-2) and TRBJ1-5, with 7 bases identical to TRBD1. Germline V gene sequence: CDR1 LGHDT, CDR2 YNNKEL (reference sequence). This CDR3 has 13 residues. With V trimmed by 10 bases and J by 6 bases, 9 bases remained unmatched. The CDR3: CANNDREGQPQHF. CDR3 sequence (DNA): TGTGCCAACAACGACAGGGAAGGTCAGCCCCAGCATTTT.

CDR3 bases: TGTGCCAGTAGTAACCGACCGGGACAGGGGTACGAGCAGTACTTC. Encoded protein: CASSNRPGQGYEQYF. V gene TRBV19 combines with J gene TRBJ2-7, with 10 bases fitting TRBD1. Per germline, CDR1 LNHDA and CDR2 SQIVND (reference sequence). The CDR3 runs to 15 residues. V shed 4 bases and J 4 bases; nucleotides not matched to a gene: 7.

The chain carries TRBV3-1 (or the pseudogene TRBV3-2) and TRBJ1-2; tentatively, D is TRBD1 (6 bases). The CDR3 is 16 residues long. Germline CDR1 reads LGHDT; CDR2 reads YNNKEL (reference sequence). V was pared by 5 bases and J by 7 bases, with 23 bases between. The CDR3 loop is CASSNRLRTGQGGYTF. CDR3 nucleotide sequence: TGTGCCAGCAGCAACCGGCTCCGTACAGGGCAGGGTGGCTACACCTTC.

This clone appeared a single time. The chain carries TRBV5-1 and TRBJ2-7, with a tentative D call TRBD1 (6 bases). V was clipped by 0 bases and J by 0 bases, with 16 bases between them. This CDR3 spans 17 amino acids. Germline V lookup: CDR1 SGHRS, CDR2 YFSETQ. The CDR3 here is CASSLGQGTKPSYEQYF. As DNA, the CDR3 is TGCGCCAGCAGCTTGGGCCAGGGGACAAAGCCCTCCTACGAGCAGTACTTC.

The chain is built from TRBV5-1 and TRBJ2-3, with 9 bases lining up with TRBD1. V dropped 7 bases and J dropped 2; count of bases not matched to a gene: 5. The CDR3 totals 14 residues. Per the germline V gene, CDR1 is SGHRS and CDR2 is YFSETQ. This CDR3 is CASSGTGSTDTQYF. DNA of the CDR3: TGCGCCAGCTCGGGGACAGGGTCCACAGATACGCAGTATTTT. Based on the CDR3 plus reference TRBV5-1 and TRBJ2-3, the full variable domain is KAGVTQTPRYLIKTRGQQVTLSCSPISGHRSVSWYQQTPGQGLQFLFEYFSETQRNKGNFPGRFSGRQFSNSRSEMNVSTLELGDSALYLCASSGTGSTDTQYFGPGTRLTVL.

This clone was seen once. The chain has TRBV2 and TRBJ1-4, with 9 bases matching TRBD1. Germline V gene data show CDR1 as SNHLY and CDR2 as FYNNEI. V gave up 6 bases and J gave up 6 bases; unmatched junction bases: 5. The CDR3 contains 14 residues. Here the CDR3 DNA reads TGTGCCAGCAGCGCGGGACAGGGTGATGAAAAACTGTTTTTT. Its protein is CASSAGQGDEKLFF.

J is TRBJ2-1 and V is TRBV7-3; 7 nucleotides line up with TRBD1. Germline V gives CDR1 SGHTA, CDR2 FQGTGA. After removal of 4 bases from V and 9 bases from J, the junction contained 6 bases not matched to a gene. The CDR3 spans 13 residues. The CDR3 DNA reads TGTGCCAGCAGCTCCGACAGGGCTGGTGAGCAGTTCTTC. This translates into CASSSDRAGEQFF.

The chain couples TRBV11-3 to TRBJ2-7; TRBD1 matches at 8 bases. The CDR3 extends over 14 amino acids. V dropped 3 bases and J dropped 2; count of bases not matched to a gene: 3. Germline values: CDR1 SGHNT, CDR2 YENEEA. DNA of the CDR3: TGTGCCAGCAGCTTGGGGACAGGCGCCTACGAGCAGTACTTC. This gives the protein CASSLGTGAYEQYF.

The chain uses TRBV6-4 and TRBJ2-1; no firm D call. CDR1 and CDR2 from the germline V gene are MRHNA and SNTAGT. The CDR3 length is 14 residues. V was pared by 4 bases and J by 4 bases, with 11 bases between. The CDR3 protein is CASSVETYYNEQFF. CDR3 nucleotides: TGTGCCAGCAGTGTCGAGACATATTACAATGAGCAGTTCTTC.

This rearrangement joins TRBV6-5 to TRBJ1-1, with D hard to call. Trimming shortened V by 5 bases and J by 0 bases, and 10 bases separated the two germline ends. Germline V gene lookup returns CDR1 MNHEY and CDR2 SVGAGI. The CDR3 sequence is 14 residues long. CDR3 nucleotides: TGTGCCAGCAGTCCCGGTCGCCTGAACACTGAAGCTTTCTTT. Encoded protein: CASSPGRLNTEAFF.

The rearrangement uses TRBV9 and TRBJ1-1; D gene ambiguous. With 0 bases removed from V and 4 bases from J, the gap between germline ends came to 10 bases. The CDR3 length is 14 residues. CDR1 and CDR2 (germline): SGDLS, YYNGEE. CDR3 bases: TGTGCCAGCAGCGTAGCCCAGGTGGGCACTGAAGCTTTCTTT. Its protein product is CASSVAQVGTEAFF.

The gene calls are TRBV15 and TRBJ1-2; 8 bases line up with TRBD1. Germline values: CDR1 LNHNV, CDR2 YYDKDF (reference sequence). This CDR3 spans 15 amino acids. Trimming at V came to 1 base and at J to 4 bases, leaving 5 bases not matched to a gene. The CDR3 DNA sequence: TGTGCCACCAGCAGAGTAGGACAGGGACTCTATGGCTACACCTTC. Residues: CATSRVGQGLYGYTF.